This is a list of T cell receptor beta chains from one sample in a study of identical twins. MiXCR was run by TCRdb on the 5' RACE reads, yielding one entry per CDR3 protein. The table has a few hundred thousand distinct CDR3 sequences, approximately 17% seen once. The sample was naive T cells sorted from blood. The origin of the receptors is a middle-aged man in good health. Each CDR3 is given with its conserved first and last residue. Each record gives: CDR3 protein, CDR3 DNA, CDR3 length, clone size, D gene, J gene, V gene. A D gene is named only where the DNA matches it firmly. A row's size may be missing; if present it is once, few, many or a size class.

CSAVGQGTNTEAFF	TGCAGTGCTGTGGGACAGGGGACGAACACTGAAGCTTTCTTT	14	NA	TRBD1	TRBJ1-1	TRBV20-1
CSARIMGLAGLNEQFF	TGCAGTGCTCGGATCATGGGGCTAGCGGGACTGAATGAGCAGTTCTTC	16	once	TRBD2	TRBJ2-1	TRBV20-1
CASSDRGETEAFF	TGTGCCAGCAGTGACAGGGGAGAAACTGAAGCTTTCTTT	13	NA	NA	TRBJ1-1	TRBV6-1
CSVGYAAVKRWTQYF	TGCAGCGTTGGTTACGCGGCCGTGAAAAGATGGACCCAGTACTTC	15	many	NA	TRBJ2-5	TRBV29-1
CATSRERGLTEAFF	TGTGCCACCAGCAGAGAAAGGGGGCTCACTGAAGCTTTCTTT	14	NA	TRBD1	TRBJ1-1	TRBV15
CASSKPGAEAFF	TGTGCCAGCAGTAAACCAGGAGCGGAAGCTTTCTTT	12	NA	NA	TRBJ1-1	TRBV4-2
CSARVGATFTDTQYF	TGCAGTGCAAGAGTGGGGGCCACCTTCACAGATACGCAGTATTTT	15	NA	NA	TRBJ2-3	TRBV20-1
CASSYRGTGSASYEQYF	TGTGCCAGCAGTTACCGCGGGACAGGGTCTGCGTCCTACGAGCAGTACTTC	17	few	TRBD1	TRBJ2-7	TRBV6-5
CASSLGQTNQETQYF	TGTGCCAGCAGTTTGGGACAGACTAACCAAGAGACCCAGTACTTC	15	NA	TRBD1	TRBJ2-5	TRBV28
CASSQVFGGGGDTQYF	TGTGCCAGCAGCCAAGTCTTCGGGGGAGGTGGAGATACGCAGTATTTT	16	many	NA	TRBJ2-3	TRBV14
CASSLDRTAYTF	TGTGCCAGTAGTCTAGACAGGACCGCCTACACCTTC	12	few	NA	TRBJ1-2	TRBV19
CASSPTSTSGRSLDF	TGCGCCAGCAGCCCTACTTCGACTAGCGGGAGATCTTTAGACTTC	15	many	TRBD2	TRBJ2-7	TRBV4-3
CASSRGGEETQYF	TGTGCCAGCTCAAGAGGAGGGGAAGAGACCCAGTACTTC	13	NA	NA	TRBJ2-5	TRBV18
CASSLSGTGVYEQYF	TGTGCCAGCAGTTTATCGGGGACAGGGGTCTACGAGCAGTACTTC	15	many	TRBD1	TRBJ2-7	TRBV12-3/TRBV12-4
CSATSLAVSTDTQYF	TGCAGTGCAACGTCCCTAGCGGTTAGCACAGATACGCAGTATTTT	15	NA	TRBD2	TRBJ2-3	TRBV20-1
CASSQNPAKGGRQFF	TGCGCCAGCAGCCAAAACCCAGCTAAGGGGGGGAGGCAGTTCTTC	15	few	NA	TRBJ2-1	TRBV4-3
CASSFSLQGTEAFF	TGTGCCAGCAGTTTCTCCCTCCAGGGCACTGAAGCTTTCTTT	14	few	NA	TRBJ1-1	TRBV28
CASSPNSDLYGYTF	TGTGCCAGCAGCCCGAACAGCGATCTCTATGGCTACACCTTC	14	once	NA	TRBJ1-2	TRBV27
CASSLAAGLQGYTF	TGTGCCAGCAGTTTAGCAGCAGGACTTCAGGGCTACACCTTC	14	NA	NA	TRBJ1-2	TRBV12-3/TRBV12-4
CAISESPKGGRSNQPQHF	TGTGCCATCAGTGAGTCCCCCAAAGGTGGACGGAGCAATCAGCCCCAGCATTTT	18	few	NA	TRBJ1-5	TRBV10-3
CASRMDRQDTQYF	TGTGCCAGTCGGATGGACAGGCAGGATACGCAGTATTTT	13	NA	TRBD1	TRBJ2-3	TRBV2
CASSLDGFYANRETQYF	TGCGCCAGCAGCTTGGATGGGTTTTATGCAAACAGGGAGACCCAGTACTTC	17	few	NA	TRBJ2-5	TRBV5-1
CASSPRQVEDQPQHF	TGTGCCAGCAGTCCCAGACAGGTTGAAGATCAGCCCCAGCATTTT	15	many	NA	TRBJ1-5	TRBV27
CASSSDGTYEQYF	TGTGCCAGCAGCTCGGACGGAACCTACGAGCAGTACTTC	13	NA	NA	TRBJ2-7	TRBV5-4
CASSQDWAGEAYNEQFF	TGCGCCAGCAGCCAAGATTGGGCCGGGGAGGCCTACAATGAGCAGTTCTTC	17	NA	NA	TRBJ2-1	TRBV4-3
CASRPTSGRRDTQYF	TGTGCCAGCAGGCCGACTAGCGGGAGACGAGATACGCAGTATTTT	15	NA	TRBD2	TRBJ2-3	TRBV28
CSARRSEGTGELFF	TGCAGTGCTAGACGGTCGGAAGGCACCGGGGAGCTGTTTTTT	14	many	NA	TRBJ2-2	TRBV20-1
CASSNDPSRTSGRQKNIQYF	TGTGCCAGCAGTAACGACCCATCTCGGACTAGCGGCAGACAAAAAAACATTCAGTACTTC	20	NA	TRBD2	TRBJ2-4	TRBV6-2/TRBV6-3
CASSYAQTWGLYNEQFF	TGTGCCAGCAGTTACGCCCAGACCTGGGGACTGTACAATGAGCAGTTCTTC	17	many	NA	TRBJ2-1	TRBV6-5
CASSLPTSGRSGTGELFF	TGTGCCAGCAGCCTACCGACTAGCGGGAGATCGGGCACCGGGGAGCTGTTTTTT	18	many	TRBD2	TRBJ2-2	TRBV11-1
CASSRGPSTDTQYF	TGCGCCAGCTCCCGAGGGCCTAGCACAGATACGCAGTATTTT	14	many	NA	TRBJ2-3	TRBV28
CSVEGGEAGEVNEQFF	TGCAGCGTTGAAGGGGGAGAAGCGGGAGAAGTGAATGAGCAGTTCTTC	16	few	TRBD2	TRBJ2-1	TRBV29-1
CASSFRDGGNEQFF	TGCGCCAGCAGCTTTAGGGACGGTGGGAATGAGCAGTTCTTC	14	many	NA	TRBJ2-1	TRBV5-1
CASSPLSSGELFF	TGTGCCAGCAGCCCCCTTTCCAGCGGGGAGCTGTTTTTT	13	many	NA	TRBJ2-2	TRBV7-2
CASSLQNFSPLHF	TGTGCCAGCAGCTTACAAAATTTTTCACCCCTCCACTTT	13	few	NA	TRBJ1-6	TRBV7-3
CATSPTTGPTGGEQYF	TGTGCCACCAGCCCAACGACAGGCCCAACGGGGGGCGAGCAGTACTTC	16	NA	NA	TRBJ2-7	TRBV15
CASSPSRVGELFF	TGTGCCAGCTCACCATCAAGGGTCGGGGAGCTGTTTTTT	13	many	NA	TRBJ2-2	TRBV18
CASSPAGLAGYQETQYF	TGTGCCAGCAGCCCTGCAGGACTAGCGGGGTACCAAGAGACCCAGTACTTC	17	NA	TRBD2	TRBJ2-5	TRBV14
CASSYSKGQLSYEQYF	TGTGCCAGCAGTTACTCGAAGGGACAGCTATCCTACGAGCAGTACTTC	16	few	TRBD1	TRBJ2-7	TRBV27
CASSRPGNEQFF	TGCGCCAGCAGCCGCCCAGGCAATGAGCAGTTCTTC	12	NA	NA	TRBJ2-1	TRBV4-1
CASRGTDLPQHF	TGTGCCAGCAGAGGGACTGATTTGCCCCAGCATTTT	12	NA	NA	TRBJ1-5	TRBV2
CASSKPGLAGGDEQFF	TGTGCCAGCAGTAAGCCGGGACTAGCGGGGGGCGATGAGCAGTTCTTC	16	NA	TRBD2	TRBJ2-1	TRBV9
CASSQPRDSNF	TGCGCCAGCAGCCAACCCCGGGACAGTAACTTC	11	NA	TRBD1	TRBJ2-7	TRBV4-1
CASSYSVLYGYTF	TGTGCCAGCAGTTACTCCGTCCTCTATGGCTACACCTTC	13	NA	NA	TRBJ1-2	TRBV6-5
CASSSQRANYGYTF	TGTGCCAGCAGTTCTCAGAGAGCTAACTATGGCTACACCTTC	14	few	NA	TRBJ1-2	TRBV27
CASSYGSRSYEQYF	TGTGCCAGCAGTTACGGGAGCAGGTCCTACGAGCAGTACTTC	14	many	NA	TRBJ2-7	TRBV6-2/TRBV6-3
CASRRRVEQPQHF	TGTGCCAGCAGGCGCAGGGTGGAGCAGCCCCAGCATTTT	13	few	NA	TRBJ1-5	TRBV27
CASSPRASASSYEQYF	TGTGCCAGCAGCCCTAGAGCCAGCGCAAGCTCCTACGAGCAGTACTTC	16	few	NA	TRBJ2-7	TRBV7-2
CSARTGASNQPQHF	TGCAGTGCTAGAACAGGGGCTAGCAATCAGCCCCAGCATTTT	14	many	TRBD1	TRBJ1-5	TRBV20-1
CASSLVRDTNNEQFF	TGTGCCAGCAGCTTAGTTAGGGACACAAACAATGAGCAGTTCTTC	15	many	NA	TRBJ2-1	TRBV7-6
CSASTHSYNSPLHF	TGCAGTGCTAGCACTCACTCCTATAATTCACCCCTCCACTTT	14	NA	NA	TRBJ1-6	TRBV20-1
CASDRGLYGYTF	TGTGCCAGCGACAGGGGGCTCTATGGCTACACCTTC	12	many	TRBD1	TRBJ1-2	TRBV6-1
CASSDWRGRNEQFF	TGTGCCAGCAGTGATTGGCGGGGTAGGAATGAGCAGTTCTTC	14	many	NA	TRBJ2-1	TRBV2
CSAPGTGVSYEQYF	TGCAGTGCTCCGGGGACAGGGGTCTCCTACGAGCAGTACTTC	14	few	TRBD1	TRBJ2-7	TRBV20-1
CATRPGQVNTEAFF	TGTGCCACCAGACCGGGACAAGTGAACACTGAAGCTTTCTTT	14	few	NA	TRBJ1-1	TRBV15
CASRDGTTLRTDTQYF	TGTGCCAGCAGAGACGGGACTACCCTTCGCACAGATACGCAGTATTTT	16	many	TRBD2	TRBJ2-3	TRBV12-3/TRBV12-4
CASSPVEFRGGGELFF	TGTGCCAGCTCACCAGTTGAATTTCGAGGAGGCGGGGAGCTGTTTTTT	16	few	NA	TRBJ2-2	TRBV18
CSAPGLAGSSYEQYF	TGCAGTGCCCCGGGACTAGCGGGGAGCTCCTACGAGCAGTACTTC	15	many	TRBD2	TRBJ2-7	TRBV20-1
CASSLAHRIAGGRDNEQFF	TGTGCCAGCAGCTTAGCGCATCGAATAGCGGGAGGGCGGGACAATGAGCAGTTCTTC	19	NA	TRBD2	TRBJ2-1	TRBV7-2